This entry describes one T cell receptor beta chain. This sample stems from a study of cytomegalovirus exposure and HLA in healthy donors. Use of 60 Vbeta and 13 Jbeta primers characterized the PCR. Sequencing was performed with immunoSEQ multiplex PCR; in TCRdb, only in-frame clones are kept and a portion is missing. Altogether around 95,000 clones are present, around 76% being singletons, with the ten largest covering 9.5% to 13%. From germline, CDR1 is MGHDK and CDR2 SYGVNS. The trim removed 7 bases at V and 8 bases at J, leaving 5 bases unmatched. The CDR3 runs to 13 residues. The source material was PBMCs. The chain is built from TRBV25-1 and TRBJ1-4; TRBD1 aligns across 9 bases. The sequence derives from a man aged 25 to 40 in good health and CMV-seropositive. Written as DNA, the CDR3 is TGTGCCAGCACGGGACAGGGTGGAGAAAAACTGTTTTTT. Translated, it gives CASTGQGGEKLFF.